These T cell receptor beta chains were read from a single sample in a study of T cell repertoires in cytomegalovirus infection. Antigens for these TCRs are unknown. One entry per CDR3 protein results from TCRdb running MiXCR on the reads. The sample includes about half a million distinct CDR3 sequences, 33% seen only once; the top ten take around a sixth. This sample comprised cultured PBMCs, obtained from culture after CMV antigen stimulation. Receptors originate from a human donor in good health (CMV status not recorded). Some clones in this sample may be carry-over from other donors' samples. Both conserved end residues are part of each CDR3. The order of the fields is D gene, V gene, J gene, clone size, CDR3 protein, CDR3 DNA. A D gene is named only where the DNA matches it firmly. Some rows mark clone size as missing; the rest say once, few, many or name a class of expanded clone.

D: NA
V: TRBV7-2
J: TRBJ1-6
size: many
CDR3: CASSSFDYSPLHF
DNA: TGTGCCAGCAGCTCCTTCGATTATTCACCCCTCCACTTT

D: NA
V: TRBV7-8
J: TRBJ2-7
size: many
CDR3: CASSLGVGTPYEQYF
DNA: TGTGCCAGCAGCTTAGGGGTAGGGACACCTTACGAGCAGTACTTC

D: TRBD2
V: TRBV4-3
J: TRBJ2-1
size: many
CDR3: CASSQDSAGGSYNEQFF
DNA: TGCGCCAGCAGCCAAGATTCGGCGGGGGGCTCCTACAATGAGCAGTTCTTC

D: TRBD2
V: TRBV28
J: TRBJ2-3
size: NA
CDR3: CASQAPPGGRNEGTQYF
DNA: TGTGCCAGCCAAGCTCCCCCGGGCGGGAGAAATGAGGGTACGCAGTATTTT

D: TRBD1
V: TRBV7-6
J: TRBJ1-1
size: NA
CDR3: CASSTGGQGVTEAFF
DNA: TGTGCCAGCAGCACTGGGGGACAGGGGGTTACTGAAGCTTTCTTT

D: NA
V: TRBV28
J: TRBJ1-3
size: NA
CDR3: CASSLTGFSGNTIYF
DNA: TGTGCCAGCAGTCTTACAGGGTTTTCCGGAAACACCATATATTTT

D: NA
V: TRBV7-2
J: TRBJ1-5
size: few
CDR3: CASSLVGGSDQPQHF
DNA: TGTGCCAGCAGCTTAGTGGGGGGGAGCGATCAGCCCCAGCATTTT

D: TRBD2
V: TRBV10-1
J: TRBJ2-3
size: NA
CDR3: CASSESVAGGITDTQYF
DNA: TGCGCCAGCAGTGAGTCGGTAGCGGGAGGGATTACAGATACGCAGTATTTT

D: NA
V: TRBV11-2
J: TRBJ2-2
size: few
CDR3: CASGRNTGELFF
DNA: TGTGCCAGCGGGAGGAACACCGGGGAGCTGTTTTTT

D: NA
V: TRBV24-1
J: TRBJ2-1
size: few
CDR3: CATSPGHEQFF
DNA: TGTGCCACCAGTCCGGGACACGAGCAGTTCTTC

D: TRBD1
V: TRBV6-2/TRBV6-3
J: TRBJ2-3
size: few
CDR3: CASSYRLLGQGPDTQYF
DNA: TGTGCCAGCAGTTACCGACTATTAGGACAGGGTCCAGATACGCAGTATTTT

D: NA
V: TRBV6-5
J: TRBJ2-6
size: NA
CDR3: CASRSSGTGANVLTF
DNA: TGTGCCAGCAGATCCTCAGGGACTGGGGCCAACGTCCTGACTTTC

D: NA
V: TRBV20-1
J: TRBJ2-7
size: NA
CDR3: CSAQSSGAYEQYF
DNA: TGCAGTGCTCAATCGTCAGGGGCCTACGAGCAGTACTTC

D: NA
V: TRBV12-3/TRBV12-4
J: TRBJ1-5
size: many
CDR3: CASSLGNSGQPQHF
DNA: TGTGCCAGCAGTTTAGGGAACTCAGGTCAGCCCCAGCATTTT

D: NA
V: TRBV2
J: TRBJ2-3
size: NA
CDR3: CASTDRLGSTDTQYF
DNA: TGTGCCAGCACCGACAGACTAGGCAGCACAGATACGCAGTATTTT

D: NA
V: TRBV27
J: TRBJ1-5
size: NA
CDR3: CASSPISLNQPQHF
DNA: TGTGCCAGCAGCCCTATAAGCCTCAATCAGCCCCAGCATTTT

D: NA
V: TRBV12-3/TRBV12-4
J: TRBJ1-1
size: NA
CDR3: CASSLGRAAEAFF
DNA: TGTGCCAGCAGTTTAGGCAGGGCCGCTGAAGCTTTCTTT

D: TRBD2
V: TRBV6-4
J: TRBJ2-1
size: NA
CDR3: CASTPLAVYNEQFF
DNA: TGTGCCAGCACCCCACTAGCGGTCTACAATGAGCAGTTCTTC

D: NA
V: TRBV19
J: TRBJ1-2
size: NA
CDR3: CASNAREDYNYGYTF
DNA: TGTGCCAGTAACGCCCGGGAGGACTATAACTATGGCTACACCTTC

D: TRBD2
V: TRBV20-1
J: TRBJ2-6
size: few
CDR3: CSASLLAGLLSGANVLTF
DNA: TGCAGTGCTTCCCTACTAGCGGGATTACTTTCTGGGGCCAACGTCCTGACTTTC

D: NA
V: TRBV25-1
J: TRBJ1-2
size: NA
CDR3: CASSHGASNYGYTF
DNA: TGTGCCAGCAGTCACGGGGCGTCTAACTATGGCTACACCTTC

D: NA
V: TRBV20-1
J: TRBJ1-2
size: NA
CDR3: CSARGVASNYGYTF
DNA: TGCAGTGCGAGGGGAGTAGCCAGCAACTATGGCTACACCTTC

D: NA
V: TRBV24-1
J: TRBJ2-3
size: NA
CDR3: CATSETYPGDTQYF
DNA: TGTGCCACCAGTGAAACCTACCCGGGGGATACGCAGTATTTT

D: NA
V: TRBV7-8
J: TRBJ1-1
size: many
CDR3: CASRTNRDFGHTEAFF
DNA: TGTGCCAGCAGAACCAACAGGGACTTTGGTCACACTGAAGCTTTCTTT

D: NA
V: TRBV7-9
J: TRBJ2-1
size: few
CDR3: CASSFPFGREQFF
DNA: TGTGCCAGCAGCTTTCCGTTCGGCCGTGAGCAGTTCTTC

D: TRBD2
V: TRBV5-1
J: TRBJ2-7
size: NA
CDR3: CASSFSGSSSYEQYF
DNA: TGCGCCAGCAGCTTTAGCGGGAGTAGTTCCTACGAGCAGTACTTC

D: NA
V: TRBV20-1
J: TRBJ2-3
size: NA
CDR3: CSAGDRQTSTDTQYF
DNA: TGCAGTGCTGGTGACAGACAAACTAGCACAGATACGCAGTATTTT

D: TRBD1
V: TRBV7-2
J: TRBJ2-3
size: few
CDR3: CASSADRGGNTQYF
DNA: TGTGCCAGCAGCGCCGACAGGGGCGGGAATACGCAGTATTTT

D: NA
V: TRBV10-2
J: TRBJ1-2
size: many
CDR3: CASSGQGYGYTF
DNA: TGCGCCAGCAGCGGCCAGGGGTATGGCTACACCTTC

D: NA
V: TRBV6-8
J: TRBJ2-1
size: NA
CDR3: CASSPWEQFF
DNA: TGTGCCAGCTCCCCTTGGGAGCAGTTCTTC

D: NA
V: TRBV6-6
J: TRBJ2-7
size: NA
CDR3: CASSYEAGTYEQYF
DNA: TGTGCCAGCAGTTACGAGGCGGGCACCTACGAGCAGTACTTC

D: TRBD1
V: TRBV7-2
J: TRBJ2-7
size: NA
CDR3: CASSPDRGRVYEQYF
DNA: TGTGCCAGCAGCCCAGACAGGGGGCGAGTCTACGAGCAGTACTTC

D: NA
V: TRBV13
J: TRBJ2-5
size: NA
CDR3: CASSPFRGETQYF
DNA: TGTGCCAGCAGCCCATTTCGGGGGGAGACCCAGTACTTC

D: TRBD2
V: TRBV20-1
J: TRBJ2-3
size: NA
CDR3: CSASTSGRAVGRDTQYF
DNA: TGCAGTGCTAGTACGAGCGGGAGGGCCGTGGGTAGAGATACGCAGTATTTT

D: TRBD2
V: TRBV6-2/TRBV6-3
J: TRBJ2-3
size: NA
CDR3: CASSPTSGRAGTDTQNF
DNA: TGTGCCAGCAGTCCGACTAGCGGGAGGGCCGGCACAGATACGCAGAATTTT

D: NA
V: TRBV30
J: TRBJ2-5
size: NA
CDR3: CAWSVGTETQYF
DNA: TGTGCCTGGAGTGTCGGAACGGAGACCCAGTACTTC

D: TRBD2
V: TRBV15
J: TRBJ2-2
size: NA
CDR3: CATSRDEILAGGYTGELFF
DNA: TGTGCCACCAGCAGAGACGAAATACTAGCGGGGGGGTACACCGGGGAGCTGTTTTTT